This T cell receptor (beta chain) was retrieved from a study of cytomegalovirus exposure and HLA in healthy donors. About the research overall: Most donors, 81% of some 400 genotyped, fell in the Caucasian-associated ancestry cluster.

Amplification used 60 Vbeta primers and 13 Jbeta primers. The method was immunoSEQ multiplex PCR; TCRdb's version includes in-frame clones alone and lacks a portion of them. This table holds 150,000 to 200,000 clones, roughly 72% found once. Germline CDR1 and CDR2: SGHRS and YFSETQ. Trimming removed 4 bases from V and 6 bases from J; junction bases left unmatched: 5. The CDR3 runs 13 residues. Comment on this clone: What it recognizes is unknown.

Notes on the study in general: Analyses of presence and absence presupposed an approximately uniform sequencing depth across donors. With later analysis, a missense DCLRE1C variant became linked to TCR beta V- and J-gene trimming. Later work associated roughly 15,000 TCR beta sequences with HLA alleles at 0.05 false discovery rate.

Sequencing used PBMCs. The source is a man aged 35 to 55 in good health and CMV-seropositive. V usage is TRBV5-1 and J usage is TRBJ2-7; 9 positions agree with TRBD1. The CDR3 reads CASSLGQGGEQYF. DNA for the CDR3: TGCGCCAGCAGCCTGGGACAGGGAGGCGAGCAGTACTTC. The entire variable domain, with the rest obtained from reference TRBV5-1 and TRBJ2-7, is as follows: KAGVTQTPRYLIKTRGQQVTLSCSPISGHRSVSWYQQTPGQGLQFLFEYFSETQRNKGNFPGRFSGRQFSNSRSEMNVSTLELGDSALYLCASSLGQGGEQYFGPGTRLTVT.